Listed below are T cell receptor beta chains from one sample, sequenced in a study of cytomegalovirus exposure and HLA in healthy donors. Using immunoSEQ multiplex PCR, the repertoire was profiled, and TCRdb retains in-frame clones only, with some absent. The data show roughly 160,000 clones, 60% to 85% seen once. Sequences were obtained from PBMCs. These receptors originate from a man aged 30-40 years in good health and CMV-seropositive. The CDR3 runs from the conserved cysteine through the conserved F or W. D genes are given only for firm matches. Only some rows state a clone size, as once, few, many or a class for expanded clones.

abundance	v_gene	j_gene	d_gene	CDR3nt	CDR3aa
NA	TRBV4-1	TRBJ2-5	TRBD2	TGCGCCAGCAGCCGCCCCACTAGCGGGGGGGTTCAGACCCAGTACTTC	CASSRPTSGGVQTQYF
NA	TRBV6-1	TRBJ1-2	NA	TGTGCCAGCACGGGAACATATGGCTACACCTTC	CASTGTYGYTF
NA	TRBV4-1	TRBJ1-3	NA	TGCGCCAGCAGCCAAGCCAGGGGCGCGAGAAACACCATATATTTT	CASSQARGARNTIYF
NA	TRBV4-2	TRBJ1-3	TRBD1	TGTGCCAGCAGCCAAGAGGTCAGGGGGCATGGAAACACCATATATTTT	CASSQEVRGHGNTIYF
few	TRBV11-1	TRBJ1-1	NA	TGTGCCAGCAGCTTAGGGCAGGGTACTGAAGCTTTCTTT	CASSLGQGTEAFF
NA	TRBV5-1	TRBJ1-1	NA	TGCGCCAGCAGCCCGGGGGGGATCCAAACTCCGAACACTGAAGCTTTCTTT	CASSPGGIQTPNTEAFF
NA	TRBV5-3	TRBJ1-5	TRBD1	TGTGCCAGAAGCTTGGCCGGGCAGGGGGATCAGCCCCAGCATTTT	CARSLAGQGDQPQHF
NA	TRBV7-9	TRBJ1-4	TRBD1	TGTGCCAGCAGCCCCGGCAGGGGGCATGAAAAACTGTTTTTT	CASSPGRGHEKLFF
NA	TRBV30	TRBJ2-6	NA	TGTGCCTGGAGTCAAATTAAGACATCCTCTGGGGCCAACGTCCTGACTTTC	CAWSQIKTSSGANVLTF
NA	TRBV18	TRBJ2-7	TRBD1	TGTGCCAGCTCCCGGGACAGTTTTTTAGAGCAGTACTTC	CASSRDSFLEQYF
NA	TRBV9	TRBJ2-1	TRBD2	TGTGCCAGCAGCGTAGCGCTAGCGGGGGGCCAAGCGTTCTTC	CASSVALAGGQAFF
NA	TRBV5-1	TRBJ2-5	TRBD2	TGCGCCAGCAGCTTGACTAGCGGTCAAGAGACCCAGTACTTC	CASSLTSGQETQYF
NA	TRBV5-1	TRBJ1-5	NA	TGCGCCAGCAGCTTGGCCCCGGGTAGCAATCAGCCCCAGCATTTT	CASSLAPGSNQPQHF
NA	TRBV27	TRBJ2-7	TRBD1	TGTGCCAGCAGTTCCGGGACAGGGGGCTACGAGCAGTACTTC	CASSSGTGGYEQYF
NA	TRBV7-3	TRBJ1-1	NA	TGTGCCAGCAGCTTAAAGGGGGTCCACACTGAAGCTTTCTTT	CASSLKGVHTEAFF
NA	TRBV30	TRBJ1-1	NA	TGTGCCTGGAGTGTAGTCGGCTCATCTCCGGGAACTGAAGCTTTCTTT	CAWSVVGSSPGTEAFF
NA	TRBV30	TRBJ2-3	TRBD2	TGTGCCTGGAGCCGAGCGGGGGGGACAGATACGCAGTATTTT	CAWSRAGGTDTQYF
NA	TRBV18	TRBJ2-2	TRBD2	TGTGCCAGCTCACCACCGGCAGGGAGGGAGAACACCGGGGAGCTGTTTTTT	CASSPPAGRENTGELFF
NA	TRBV29-1	TRBJ2-7	TRBD1	TGCAGCGCGGAGACAGGGCTGTACGAGCAGTACTTC	CSAETGLYEQYF
few	TRBV14	TRBJ2-1	NA	TGTGCCAGCAGCCAAGTCAGGGGCGATGAGCAGTTCTTC	CASSQVRGDEQFF
NA	TRBV27	TRBJ1-3	TRBD1	TGTGCCAGCAGACCCTTGGGACAGGGAGGAAACACCATATATTTT	CASRPLGQGGNTIYF
few	TRBV28	TRBJ1-5	NA	TGTGCCACCAATCGGGGGGGCCCACCGGGCGATCAGCCCCAGCATTTT	CATNRGGPPGDQPQHF
few	TRBV6-6	TRBJ1-2	NA	TGTGCCAGCAATACCGACAGCTATGGCTACACCTTC	CASNTDSYGYTF
NA	TRBV12-5	TRBJ2-2	TRBD1	TGTGCTAGTGGTGAGGGACAGGCGAACACCGGGGAGCTGTTTTTT	CASGEGQANTGELFF
NA	TRBV5-6	TRBJ2-7	TRBD1	TGTGCCAGCAGCGCCGACAGGGGGCCATCCTACGAGCAGTACTTC	CASSADRGPSYEQYF
NA	TRBV27	TRBJ2-7	TRBD1	TGTGCCAGCAGTTTAAAACGACAGGGGGGCTACGAGCAGTACTTC	CASSLKRQGGYEQYF
NA	TRBV5-6	TRBJ2-1	TRBD2	TGTGCCAGCAGCTTGGCCGGAGGCGGGGGGGCCATCAATGAGCAGTTCTTC	CASSLAGGGGAINEQFF
NA	TRBV2	TRBJ1-4	NA	TGTGCCAGCAGTGATGAGGGCGGGTCTGAAAAACTGTTTTTT	CASSDEGGSEKLFF
NA	TRBV5-1	TRBJ2-7	TRBD1	TGCGCCAGCAGCTTGGTAGGACAGGAACCCTACGAGCAGTACTTC	CASSLVGQEPYEQYF
NA	TRBV11-2	TRBJ2-7	NA	TGTGCCAGCAGCCCAGGGACTCAGCCCTACGAGCAGTACTTC	CASSPGTQPYEQYF
NA	TRBV7-2	TRBJ1-1	NA	TGTGCCAGCAGCCCCGGACCCGGGGGGACTGAAGCTTTCTTT	CASSPGPGGTEAFF
NA	TRBV7-6	TRBJ2-7	TRBD2	TGTGCCAGCAGCGCGACTAGCGGGGGTTACGAGCAGTACTTC	CASSATSGGYEQYF
NA	TRBV18	TRBJ1-1	TRBD1	TGTGCCAGCTCACAACGGACAGGGGGCGGGAACACTGAAGCTTTCTTT	CASSQRTGGGNTEAFF
NA	TRBV5-1	TRBJ2-3	NA	TGCGCCAGCAGCTTGGATGGCAGAAGCACAGATACGCAGTATTTT	CASSLDGRSTDTQYF
NA	TRBV27	TRBJ2-7	NA	TGTGCCAGCAGCAAAAGGGGGGGCTACGAGCAGTACTTC	CASSKRGGYEQYF
NA	TRBV29-1	TRBJ1-3	NA	TGCAGCGTTGAAAGCGGCTCTGGAAACACCATATATTTT	CSVESGSGNTIYF
NA	TRBV7-4	TRBJ1-5	TRBD1	TGTGCCAGCAGCCCGGACAGGTACGTCCAGCCCCAGCATTTT	CASSPDRYVQPQHF
NA	TRBV4-3	TRBJ2-7	TRBD1	TGCGCCAGCAGCCAAGATCGACAGGGGCTATCGTACGAGCAGTACTTC	CASSQDRQGLSYEQYF
NA	TRBV5-1	TRBJ2-2	TRBD1	TGCGCCAGCAGCCCGGACAGGGAAGTACTGGCCGGGGAGCTGTTTTTT	CASSPDREVLAGELFF
NA	TRBV29-1	TRBJ2-2	NA	TGCAGCGTTGGACCGGACAGGAACACCGGGGAGCTGTTTTTT	CSVGPDRNTGELFF
NA	TRBV27	TRBJ2-4	TRBD1	TGTGCCAGCAGTTTAACAGGGGTCAAAAACATTCAGTACTTC	CASSLTGVKNIQYF
NA	TRBV5-1	TRBJ1-1	NA	TGCGCCAGCAGCCCCGGGGGACCAACTGAAGCTTTCTTT	CASSPGGPTEAFF
NA	TRBV5-1	TRBJ2-5	TRBD1	TGCGCCACCACGACAGGGTATGAGGAGACCCAGTACTTC	CATTTGYEETQYF
NA	TRBV7-2	TRBJ2-2	TRBD1	TGTGCCAGCAGCTTATACAGGGGGCAGGGCGGGGAGCTGTTTTTT	CASSLYRGQGGELFF